The 17 T cell receptor beta chains below come from one sample, sequenced in a study of T cell responses to AZD1222 COVID-19 vaccine. Some clones are missing from TCRdb's copy, which holds only in-frame ones; the method was immunoSEQ multiplex PCR. The table records 120,000 or so clones, roughly 87% of them present only once. Sequencing was performed on peripheral blood, taken on day 0 of AZD1222 vaccination. The receptors were gathered from an adult in good health.

The chain employs TRBV7-2 and TRBJ1-1, with D maybe TRBD1 (6 bases). Deletions cut 1 base from V and 5 bases from J, with 14 bases between. Germline V gene sequence: CDR1 SGHTA, CDR2 FQGNSA. This CDR3 spans 15 amino acids. The CDR3 DNA reads TGTGCCAGCAGCTTAGGGGGGCCGGCGTCGACTGAAGCTTTCTTT. Its protein is CASSLGGPASTEAFF.

The rearrangement joins TRBV4-3 to TRBJ2-1; the D is unclear. This CDR3 contains 15 residues. Germline V gene sequence: CDR1 LGHNA, CDR2 YSLEER. Trimming removed 1 base from V and 0 bases from J, with 7 bases in between. The CDR3 bases are TGCGCCAGCAGCCAAGCCATGGCCTCCTACAATGAGCAGTTCTTC. Protein product: CASSQAMASYNEQFF.

The rearrangement links TRBV3-1 (or the pseudogene TRBV3-2) to TRBJ2-3, with D uncertain. Germline values: CDR1 LGHDT, CDR2 YNNKEL (reference sequence). This CDR3 comprises 15 residues. The ends were cut back, 2 bases at V and 4 bases at J, with 13 bases in the middle. CDR3 DNA: TGTGCCAGCAGCCAACGCCCTCGGGTTGCAGATACGCAGTATTTT. Its protein is CASSQRPRVADTQYF.

This rearrangement joins TRBV28 to TRBJ2-7, with D tentatively TRBD2 (6 bases). From germline, CDR1 is MDHEN and CDR2 SYDVKM. CDR3 length equals 15 residues. Trimming stripped 3 bases from V and 0 bases from J, with 12 bases between. CDR3 DNA sequence: TGTGCCAGCAGTTTGGGAGGCGCGGGCTCCTACGAGCAGTACTTC. Its protein product is CASSLGGAGSYEQYF.

The chain employs TRBV4-1 and TRBJ1-2; D is perhaps TRBD1 (5 bases). V dropped 5 bases and J dropped 5 bases, with 6 bases sitting between them. The CDR3 length is 11 residues. In germline, CDR1 is MGHRA, CDR2 YSYEKL. DNA for the CDR3: TGCGCCAGCAGCGGACAATATGGCTACACCTTC. Amino acid sequence: CASSGQYGYTF.

This clone was seen a handful of times. The V call is TRBV19, the J call TRBJ2-7; TRBD1 aligns across 12 bases. Looked up from germline, CDR1 is LNHDA and CDR2 is SQIVND (reference sequence). With 7 bases clipped from V and 3 bases from J, the junction kept 7 bases outside the gene matches. The CDR3 sequence is 15 residues long. The CDR3 loop reads CASTPGTGGFYEQYF. The CDR3 DNA follows: TGTGCCAGTACCCCTGGGACAGGGGGCTTCTACGAGCAGTACTTC.

The J gene is TRBJ2-7, the V gene TRBV2; D not resolved. V was shortened by 3 bases and J by 3 bases, with 9 bases between the two germline ends. This CDR3 comprises 13 residues. Germline V gives CDR1 SNHLY, CDR2 FYNNEI. The CDR3 DNA is TGTGCCAGCAGTGATATGGCAGACTACGAGCAGTACTTC. It encodes CASSDMADYEQYF.

Written as DNA, the CDR3 is TGCGCCAGCAACCCACAGGGAGGAACTGAAGCTTTCTTT. This encodes CASNPQGGTEAFF. This chain uses TRBV5-1 with TRBJ1-1; perhaps TRBD1 as D (6 bases). Trimming took off 6 bases at V and 5 bases at J, with 14 bases between the two ends. CDR1 and CDR2 from the germline V gene are SGHRS and YFSETQ. The CDR3 runs to 13 residues.

This chain connects TRBV19 to TRBJ1-3; D gene ambiguous. Trimming left V 7 bases short and J 0 bases short, with 10 bases between. The CDR3 has 14 residues. CDR1 LNHDA and CDR2 SQIVND come from the germline V gene (reference sequence). CDR3 coding DNA: TGTGCCAGTACCCCTCAAAGCTCTGGAAACACCATATATTTT. Encoded protein: CASTPQSSGNTIYF.

The V and J genes are TRBV18 and TRBJ1-1; D is ambiguous. The CDR3 is made up of 14 amino acids. The V end was cut by 3 bases, the J end by 4 bases, with 12 bases between. Germline assignment: CDR1 KGHSH and CDR2 LQKENI. The CDR3 spells CASSPEEESTEAFF. CDR3 coding DNA: TGTGCCAGCTCACCGGAGGAGGAGAGCACTGAAGCTTTCTTT.

The V and J genes are TRBV19 and TRBJ1-6; the match to TRBD1 covers 7 bases. The CDR3 covers 17 residues. Trimming took 5 bases from V and 2 from J; bases not matched to a gene: 9. In germline, CDR1 is LNHDA, CDR2 SQIVND (reference sequence). The CDR3 DNA follows: TGTGCCAGTAGTCACGGGACAGCCTACGCCTATAATTCACCCCTCCACTTT. Translated, it gives CASSHGTAYAYNSPLHF.

V gene TRBV5-1 combines with J gene TRBJ2-3; possibly TRBD1 or TRBD2 for D (5 bases each). This CDR3 region has 14 residues. The ends were cut back, 0 bases at V and 4 bases at J, with 9 bases in the middle. Germline V gene lookup returns CDR1 SGHRS and CDR2 YFSETQ. CDR3 nucleotides: TGCGCCAGCAGCTTGGGAGGGGTCCCAGATACGCAGTATTTT. It is translated as CASSLGGVPDTQYF.

This clone was counted a single time. This chain joins TRBV27 and TRBJ1-5; 8 nucleotides line up with TRBD1. The germline V gene has CDR1 MNHEY and CDR2 SMNVEV (reference sequence). J gave up 2 bases and V 5 bases, and 8 bases lay outside the gene matches. The length of the CDR3 is 16 residues. CDR3 sequence: CASSPQGAFGNQPQHF. The CDR3 DNA reads TGTGCCAGCAGTCCTCAGGGGGCGTTTGGCAATCAGCCCCAGCATTTT.

The chain recombines TRBV19 with TRBJ2-3; 11 bases agree with TRBD2. This CDR3 has 16 residues. V shed 4 bases, J shed 2 bases, and the junction held 5 bases outside the gene matches. The germline CDR1 and CDR2 sequences are LNHDA and SQIVND (reference sequence). CDR3 protein: CASSTGLAGNTDTQYF. In nucleotides, the CDR3 is TGTGCCAGTAGTACCGGACTAGCGGGCAACACAGATACGCAGTATTTT.

The V call is TRBV6-1, the J call TRBJ1-4; D might be TRBD1 (6 bases). CDR1 is MNHNS and CDR2 is SASEGT in the germline V gene. The V end was cut by 2 bases, the J end by 16 bases, with 17 bases between. The CDR3 is made up of 13 amino acids. In nucleotides, the CDR3 is TGTGCCAGCAGTGAATGGACAGAGTTAAGTACGTTTTTT. Translating gives CASSEWTELSTFF.

This chain joins TRBV9 and TRBJ1-2; D call uncertain. Germline CDR1 and CDR2: SGDLS and YYNGEE. The CDR3 has 15 amino acids. Trimming removed 4 bases at V and 4 bases at J, with 17 bases between. DNA for the CDR3: TGTGCCAGCAGCTCGAACGGATTCCCCGGCTATGGCTACACCTTC. The encoded protein is CASSSNGFPGYGYTF.

The chain links TRBV2 to TRBJ2-5; tentative D call: TRBD1 (5 bases). CDR1 and CDR2 (germline): SNHLY, FYNNEI. V was pared by 5 bases and J by 1 base, with 8 bases between. This CDR3 comprises 13 residues. The DNA for the CDR3 is TGTGCCAGCAGTAGTACAGGCCAAGAGACCCAGTACTTC. Translation: CASSSTGQETQYF.